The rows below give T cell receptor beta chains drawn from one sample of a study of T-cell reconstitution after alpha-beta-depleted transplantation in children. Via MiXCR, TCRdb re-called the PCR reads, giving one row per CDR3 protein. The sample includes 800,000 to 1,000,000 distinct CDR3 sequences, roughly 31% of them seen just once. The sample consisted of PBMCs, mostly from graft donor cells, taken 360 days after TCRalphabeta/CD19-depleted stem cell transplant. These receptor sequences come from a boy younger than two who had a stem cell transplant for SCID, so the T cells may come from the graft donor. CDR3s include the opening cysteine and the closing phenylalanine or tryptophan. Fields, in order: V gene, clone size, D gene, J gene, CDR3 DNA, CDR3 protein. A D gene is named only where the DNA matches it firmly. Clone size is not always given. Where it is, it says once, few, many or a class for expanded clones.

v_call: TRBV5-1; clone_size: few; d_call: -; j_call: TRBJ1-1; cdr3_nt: TGCGCCAGCACCTTAAGGGCCCTCCAACAGGGAGGGGTAGGCACTGAAGCTTTCTTT; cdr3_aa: CASTLRALQQGGVGTEAFF
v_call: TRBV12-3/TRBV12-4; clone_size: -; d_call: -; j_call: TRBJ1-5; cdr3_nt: TGTGCCAGCAGTTTACAGGTGAAACAGCCCCAGCATTTT; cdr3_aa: CASSLQVKQPQHF
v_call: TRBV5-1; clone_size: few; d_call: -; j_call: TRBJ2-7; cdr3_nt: TGCGCCAGCAGCCCGTATGGGACAAGCTACGAGCAGTACTTC; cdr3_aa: CASSPYGTSYEQYF
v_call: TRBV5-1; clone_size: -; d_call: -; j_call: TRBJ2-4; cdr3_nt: TGCGCCAGCAGATTGGACAGCCTACCCAAAAACATTCAGTACTTC; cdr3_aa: CASRLDSLPKNIQYF
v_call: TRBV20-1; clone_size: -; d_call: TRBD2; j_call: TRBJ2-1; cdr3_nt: TGCAGTGCTAGAGTAGCGGGCCTCTACAATGAGCAGTTCTTC; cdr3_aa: CSARVAGLYNEQFF
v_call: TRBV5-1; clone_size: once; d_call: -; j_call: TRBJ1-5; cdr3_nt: TGCGCCAGCCGGATTGATAGCAATCAGCCCCAGCATTTT; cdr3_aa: CASRIDSNQPQHF
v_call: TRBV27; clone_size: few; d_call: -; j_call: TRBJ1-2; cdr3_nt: TGTGCCAGCAGCCAAAGTAGGGTTGACTATGGCTACACCTTC; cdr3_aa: CASSQSRVDYGYTF
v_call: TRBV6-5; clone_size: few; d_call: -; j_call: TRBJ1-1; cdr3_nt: TGTGCCAGCAGTTACTCTCCAGGGGTGAACACTGAAGCTTTCTTT; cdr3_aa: CASSYSPGVNTEAFF
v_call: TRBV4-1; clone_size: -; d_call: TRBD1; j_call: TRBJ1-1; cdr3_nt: TGCGCCAGCAGCCGCTCCGGGACAGGGAACACTGAAGCTTTCTTT; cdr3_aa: CASSRSGTGNTEAFF
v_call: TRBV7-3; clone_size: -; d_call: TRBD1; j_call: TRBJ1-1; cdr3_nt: TGTGCCAGCAGCGTCGACAGGGATGGGAACACTGAAGCTTTCTTT; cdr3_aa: CASSVDRDGNTEAFF
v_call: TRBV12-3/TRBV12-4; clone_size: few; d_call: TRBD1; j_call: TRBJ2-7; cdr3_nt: TGTGCCAGCAACCCGACAGGGTGGAAAGAGCAGTACTTC; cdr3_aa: CASNPTGWKEQYF
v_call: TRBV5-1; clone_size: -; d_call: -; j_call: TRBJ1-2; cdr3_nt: TGCGCCAGCAGCTTCGACAGGATCTATGGCTACACCTTC; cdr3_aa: CASSFDRIYGYTF
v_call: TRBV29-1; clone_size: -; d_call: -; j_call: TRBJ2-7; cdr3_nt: TGCAGCGCCCGTTTGGACCTAGCAGGGACCTACGAGCAGTACTTC; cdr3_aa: CSARLDLAGTYEQYF
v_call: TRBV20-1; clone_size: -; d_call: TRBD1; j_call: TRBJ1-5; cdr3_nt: TGCAGTGCTAGGCAGGGGGCATCGGGCCAGCCCCAGCATTTT; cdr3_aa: CSARQGASGQPQHF
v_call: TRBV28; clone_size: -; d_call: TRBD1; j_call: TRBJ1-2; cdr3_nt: TGTGCCAGCAGTCTACGTCGATACCGGGACAGGGAGCTTCGGGGCTACACCTTC; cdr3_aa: CASSLRRYRDRELRGYTF
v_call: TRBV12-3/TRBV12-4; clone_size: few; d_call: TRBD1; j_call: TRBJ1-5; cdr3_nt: TGTGCCAGCAGCTACGGACAGGGCTTCCAGCCCCAGCATTTT; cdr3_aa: CASSYGQGFQPQHF
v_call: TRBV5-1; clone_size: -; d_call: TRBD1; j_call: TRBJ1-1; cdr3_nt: TGCGCCAGCAGCCCCGGTATAACCGGGACAGGGGGTGAAGCTTTCTTT; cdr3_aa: CASSPGITGTGGEAFF
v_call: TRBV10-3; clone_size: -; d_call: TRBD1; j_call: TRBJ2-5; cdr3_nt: TGTGCCATCAGTGAGTCCGGCCAGGGGGTCGTCCAGGGAGAGACCCAGTACTTC; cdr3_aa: CAISESGQGVVQGETQYF
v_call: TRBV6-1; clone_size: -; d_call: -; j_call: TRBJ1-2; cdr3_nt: TGTGCCAGCGGGAGGCAGGGCTGGAAGGAGGGAGGCTACACCTTC; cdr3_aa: CASGRQGWKEGGYTF
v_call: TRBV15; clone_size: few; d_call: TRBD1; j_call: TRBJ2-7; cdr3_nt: TGTGCCACCAGCAATCCGGGACAGGGTTCCTACGAGCAGTACTTC; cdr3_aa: CATSNPGQGSYEQYF
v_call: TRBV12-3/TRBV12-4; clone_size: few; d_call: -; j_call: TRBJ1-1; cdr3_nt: TGTGCCAGCAGTTTTCGTGTGACTGAAGCTTTCTTT; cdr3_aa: CASSFRVTEAFF
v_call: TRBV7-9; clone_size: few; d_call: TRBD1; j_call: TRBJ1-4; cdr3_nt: TGTGCCAGCAGCCAAACAGGGGGCGGAGGTGAAAAACTGTTTTTT; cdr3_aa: CASSQTGGGGEKLFF
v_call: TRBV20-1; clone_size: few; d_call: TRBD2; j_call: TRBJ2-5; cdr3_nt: TGCAGTGCTAGCCGGACTAGCGGAGAGACCCAGTACTTC; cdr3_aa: CSASRTSGETQYF
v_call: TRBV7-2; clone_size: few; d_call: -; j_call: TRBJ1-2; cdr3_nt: TGTGCCAGCAGCGGAGGCGGAGGGAACTATGGCTACACCTTC; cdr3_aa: CASSGGGGNYGYTF
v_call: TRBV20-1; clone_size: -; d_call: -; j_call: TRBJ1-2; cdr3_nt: TGCAGTGCTAGTCCTGAGGCCCGTGGCTACACCTTC; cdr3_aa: CSASPEARGYTF
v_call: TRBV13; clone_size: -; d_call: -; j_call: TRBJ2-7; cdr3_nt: TGTGCCAGCAGCGCCACCCTTCTTCCCTACGAGCAGTACTTC; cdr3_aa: CASSATLLPYEQYF
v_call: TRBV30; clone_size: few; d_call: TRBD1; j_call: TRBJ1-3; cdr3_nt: TGTGCCTGGAGTCCACGGGACAGGGGAAGAAACACCATATATTTT; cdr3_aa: CAWSPRDRGRNTIYF
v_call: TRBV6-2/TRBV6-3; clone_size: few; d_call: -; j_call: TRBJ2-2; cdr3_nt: TGTGCCAGCAGTTATAACAGGGTGAACACCGGGGAGCTGTTTTTT; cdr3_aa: CASSYNRVNTGELFF
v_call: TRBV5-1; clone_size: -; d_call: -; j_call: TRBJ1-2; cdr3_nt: TGCGCCAGCAGCTTGGATCCTCCTGATGGCTACACCTTC; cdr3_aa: CASSLDPPDGYTF
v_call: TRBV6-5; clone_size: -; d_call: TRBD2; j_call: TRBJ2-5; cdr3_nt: TGTGCCAGCAGTTACTCGAAGGCGGGGGGGCTACGGGAGACCCAGTACTTC; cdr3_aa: CASSYSKAGGLRETQYF
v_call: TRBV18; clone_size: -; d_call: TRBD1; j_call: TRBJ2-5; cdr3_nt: TGTGCCAGCTCACCAGTGCGGACAGGGACCTTCCAAGAGACCCAGTACTTC; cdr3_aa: CASSPVRTGTFQETQYF
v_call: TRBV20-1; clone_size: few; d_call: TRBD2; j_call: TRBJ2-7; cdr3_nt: TGCAGTGCTGGTCGGCGTCTAGCGGGGCCCTACGAGCAGTACTTC; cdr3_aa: CSAGRRLAGPYEQYF
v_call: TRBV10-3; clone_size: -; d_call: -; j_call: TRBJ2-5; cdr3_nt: TGTGCCATCAGTCCTAGCTTCCTAGAGACCCAGTACTTC; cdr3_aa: CAISPSFLETQYF